Listed below are T cell receptor beta chains from one sample, sequenced in a study of shared clonotypes between healthy human individuals. Sequencing used immunoSEQ multiplex PCR; TCRdb keeps in-frame clones, though not all of them. The sample has about 1 million clones; under 80% are singletons. Material: memory CD4+ T cells sorted from blood. The receptors were sampled from a man aged 18 to 35 in good health. CDR3s include the opening cysteine and the closing phenylalanine or tryptophan. The D gene is left open where the match is weak. A row's size may be missing; if present it is once, few, many or a size class.

D: NA
size: NA
length: 16
V: TRBV27
J: TRBJ1-4
CDR3: CASSFEGSTTNEKLFF
DNA: TGTGCCAGCAGTTTCGAGGGATCGACAACTAATGAAAAACTGTTTTTT

D: TRBD2
size: NA
length: 15
V: TRBV15
J: TRBJ2-2
CDR3: CATSRGFGGLPALFF
DNA: TGTGCCACCAGCAGAGGGTTCGGGGGGTTGCCGGCGCTGTTTTTT

D: NA
size: NA
length: 13
V: TRBV30
J: TRBJ1-4
CDR3: CAWKLPPSGKLFF
DNA: TGTGCCTGGAAGCTTCCCCCCTCAGGAAAACTGTTTTTT

D: NA
size: NA
length: 16
V: TRBV7-2
J: TRBJ1-3
CDR3: CASSPSWADSGNTIYF
DNA: TGTGCCAGCAGCCCCAGCTGGGCTGACTCTGGAAACACCATATATTTT

D: NA
size: many
length: 12
V: TRBV29-1
J: TRBJ2-5
CDR3: CSVRDGGATQYF
DNA: TGCAGCGTTAGGGACGGGGGAGCGACCCAGTACTTC

D: TRBD1
size: NA
length: 13
V: TRBV10-3
J: TRBJ1-3
CDR3: CAISAGGRNTIYF
DNA: TGTGCCATCAGTGCAGGGGGCAGAAACACCATATATTTT

D: NA
size: NA
length: 14
V: TRBV7-6
J: TRBJ2-7
CDR3: CASSPPPPAYEQYF
DNA: TGTGCCAGCAGTCCCCCGCCGCCAGCCTACGAGCAGTACTTC

D: TRBD1
size: few
length: 14
V: TRBV11-2
J: TRBJ1-6
CDR3: CASSSGQGVSPLHF
DNA: TGTGCCAGCAGCTCCGGACAGGGGGTCTCACCCCTCCACTTT

D: TRBD1
size: NA
length: 15
V: TRBV5-4
J: TRBJ2-2
CDR3: CASSSSLDRVGELFF
DNA: TGTGCCAGCAGCTCCAGTTTGGACAGGGTCGGGGAGCTGTTTTTT

D: NA
size: NA
length: 13
V: TRBV19
J: TRBJ1-3
CDR3: CASTQTGGNTIYF
DNA: TGTGCCAGTACTCAAACCGGGGGAAACACCATATATTTT

D: NA
size: NA
length: 13
V: TRBV19
J: TRBJ1-6
CDR3: CASSQRPGSPLHF
DNA: TGTGCCAGTAGCCAGCGCCCGGGTTCACCCCTCCACTTT

D: NA
size: once
length: 15
V: TRBV6-5
J: TRBJ1-2
CDR3: CASSRGGGRNYGYTF
DNA: TGTGCCAGCAGCCGCGGGGGGGGACGAAACTATGGCTACACCTTC

D: TRBD1
size: NA
length: 14
V: TRBV10-3
J: TRBJ2-7
CDR3: CAISEGQGSYEQYF
DNA: TGTGCCATCAGTGAGGGACAGGGGTCCTACGAGCAGTACTTC

D: NA
size: NA
length: 12
V: TRBV4-1
J: TRBJ2-1
CDR3: CASSQVLEEQFF
DNA: TGCGCCAGCAGCCAAGTACTAGAGGAGCAGTTCTTC

D: NA
size: few
length: 16
V: TRBV5-1
J: TRBJ1-4
CDR3: CASSPLGGTTNEKLFF
DNA: TGCGCCAGCAGCCCCTTGGGAGGGACAACTAATGAAAAACTGTTTTTT

D: NA
size: NA
length: 15
V: TRBV11-2
J: TRBJ2-5
CDR3: CASSLDPGPQETQYF
DNA: TGTGCCAGCAGCTTAGATCCGGGGCCCCAAGAGACCCAGTACTTC

D: NA
size: many
length: 15
V: TRBV2
J: TRBJ1-6
CDR3: CASEGGWLGNSPLHF
DNA: TGTGCCAGCGAGGGAGGGTGGCTTGGTAATTCACCCCTCCACTTT

D: TRBD2
size: NA
length: 14
V: TRBV6-6
J: TRBJ2-5
CDR3: CASRAGTRKETQYF
DNA: TGTGCCAGCAGGGCCGGGACTAGGAAAGAGACCCAGTACTTC

D: NA
size: NA
length: 16
V: TRBV11-2
J: TRBJ1-3
CDR3: CASSLGGAISGNTIYF
DNA: TGTGCCAGCAGCTTAGGAGGGGCCATCTCTGGAAACACCATATATTTT

D: NA
size: NA
length: 15
V: TRBV11-2
J: TRBJ1-2
CDR3: CASSLDSRGAYGYTF
DNA: TGTGCCAGCAGCTTAGATTCCAGGGGAGCCTATGGCTACACCTTC

D: TRBD1
size: NA
length: 18
V: TRBV7-8
J: TRBJ2-5
CDR3: CASREDRGYSSYQETQYF
DNA: TGTGCCAGCAGAGAAGACAGGGGTTACTCATCGTACCAAGAGACCCAGTACTTC

D: NA
size: NA
length: 16
V: TRBV6-5
J: TRBJ2-3
CDR3: CASSSGGNRAADTQYF
DNA: TGTGCCAGCAGTTCGGGTGGCAACAGGGCAGCAGATACGCAGTATTTT

D: NA
size: NA
length: 13
V: TRBV7-9
J: TRBJ1-1
CDR3: CASMSEVNTEAFF
DNA: TGTGCCAGCATGTCAGAGGTGAACACTGAAGCTTTCTTT

D: NA
size: NA
length: 15
V: TRBV5-1
J: TRBJ1-4
CDR3: CASSLSPDPNEKLFF
DNA: TGCGCCAGCAGTCTAAGCCCGGATCCTAATGAAAAACTGTTTTTT

D: NA
size: NA
length: 14
V: TRBV19
J: TRBJ1-5
CDR3: CASSISGINQPQHF
DNA: TGTGCCAGTAGTATATCAGGGATCAATCAGCCCCAGCATTTT

D: TRBD2
size: NA
length: 15
V: TRBV7-2
J: TRBJ2-1
CDR3: CASSGAGAVYNEQFF
DNA: TGTGCCAGCAGCGGGGCGGGAGCGGTCTACAATGAGCAGTTCTTC

D: TRBD2
size: NA
length: 17
V: TRBV28
J: TRBJ2-3
CDR3: CASSPTLAGFTTDTQYF
DNA: TGTGCCAGCAGTCCAACCTTAGCGGGGTTCACCACAGATACGCAGTATTTT

D: TRBD2
size: NA
length: 16
V: TRBV10-3
J: TRBJ2-1
CDR3: CAIRDSGTIGRHEQFF
DNA: TGTGCCATCAGGGATAGCGGGACTATAGGCCGTCATGAGCAGTTCTTC

D: TRBD1
size: NA
length: 14
V: TRBV6-1
J: TRBJ2-7
CDR3: CASMTGTVDYEQYF
DNA: TGTGCCAGCATGACCGGGACAGTAGACTACGAGCAGTACTTC

D: TRBD1
size: once
length: 14
V: TRBV5-1
J: TRBJ1-1
CDR3: CASSPGGMGTEAFF
DNA: TGCGCCAGCAGCCCAGGGGGCATGGGTACTGAAGCTTTCTTT

D: NA
size: NA
length: 16
V: TRBV18
J: TRBJ2-3
CDR3: CASSPLGGTPTDTQYF
DNA: TGTGCCAGCTCACCACTAGGGGGGACCCCCACAGATACGCAGTATTTT